This T cell receptor beta chain emerged from a study of tumor and adjacent non-tumor tissue in lung cancer. The CDR3 sequence is 17 residues long. V was cut by 6 bases and J by 0 bases, with 18 bases left in between. This clonotype was seen just once. A modified ARM-PCR protocol with three rounds of nested PCR amplified TCRbeta. TCRdb re-derived calls from the multiplex PCR reads in MiXCR, one entry per CDR3 protein. The data show around 99,000 distinct CDR3 sequences, about 64% seen once. No cell sorting was done before RNA was extracted from the tissue. More than 3 cm separated this lung sample from the edge of the tumor.

The sequence derives from a man aged 55 to 70 with non-small cell lung cancer. The sample taken for sequencing was distant non-tumor lung tissue. This chain uses TRBV12-3 or TRBV12-4 with TRBJ1-5; maybe TRBD1 (5 bases). The CDR3: CASSNKGHLHSNQPQHF. The CDR3 DNA follows: TGTGCCAGCAGCAACAAAGGACATCTTCATAGCAATCAGCCCCAGCATTTT.